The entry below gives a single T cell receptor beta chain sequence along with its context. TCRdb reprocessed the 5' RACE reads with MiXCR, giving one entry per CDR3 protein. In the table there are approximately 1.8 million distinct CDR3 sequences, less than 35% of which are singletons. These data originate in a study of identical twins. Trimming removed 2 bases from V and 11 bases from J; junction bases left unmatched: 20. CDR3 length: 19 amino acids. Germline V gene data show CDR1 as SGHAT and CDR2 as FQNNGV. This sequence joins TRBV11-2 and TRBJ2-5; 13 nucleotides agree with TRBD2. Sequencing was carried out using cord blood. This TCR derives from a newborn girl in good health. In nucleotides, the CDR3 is TGTGCCAGCAGCTTATCACGGACTAGCGGGAGAGTTTTTCACAATGAGCAGTACTTC. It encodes CASSLSRTSGRVFHNEQYF.